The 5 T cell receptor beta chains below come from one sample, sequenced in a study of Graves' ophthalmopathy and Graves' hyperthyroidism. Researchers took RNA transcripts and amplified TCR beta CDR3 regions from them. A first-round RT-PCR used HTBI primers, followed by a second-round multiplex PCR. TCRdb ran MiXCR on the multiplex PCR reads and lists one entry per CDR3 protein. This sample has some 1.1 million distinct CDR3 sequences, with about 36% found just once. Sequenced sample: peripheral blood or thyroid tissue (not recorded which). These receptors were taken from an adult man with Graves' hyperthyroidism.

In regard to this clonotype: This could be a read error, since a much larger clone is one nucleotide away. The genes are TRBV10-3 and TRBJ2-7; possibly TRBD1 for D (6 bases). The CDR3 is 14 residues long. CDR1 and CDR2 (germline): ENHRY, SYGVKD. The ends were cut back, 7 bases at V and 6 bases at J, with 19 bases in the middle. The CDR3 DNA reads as TGTGCCATCAACTCAGAAACAAGGACAGCCGAGCAGTACTTC. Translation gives CAINSETRTAEQYF.

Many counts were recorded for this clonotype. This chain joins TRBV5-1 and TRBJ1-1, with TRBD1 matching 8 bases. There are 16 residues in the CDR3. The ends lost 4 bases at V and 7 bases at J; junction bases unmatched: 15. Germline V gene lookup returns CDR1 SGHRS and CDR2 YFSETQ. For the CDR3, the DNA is TGCGCCAGCAGCCTTCCACTTGGACAGGGTGAGAGTGAAGCTTTCTTT. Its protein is CASSLPLGQGESEAFF.

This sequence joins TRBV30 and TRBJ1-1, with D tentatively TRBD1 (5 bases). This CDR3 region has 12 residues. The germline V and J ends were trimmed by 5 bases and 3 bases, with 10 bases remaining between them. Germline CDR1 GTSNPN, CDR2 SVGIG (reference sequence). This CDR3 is CAWSTGHTEAFF. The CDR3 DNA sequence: TGTGCCTGGTCGACGGGGCACACTGAAGCTTTCTTT. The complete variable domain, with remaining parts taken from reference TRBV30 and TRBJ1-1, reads SQTIHQWPATLVQPVGSPLSLECTVEGTSNPNLYWYRQAAGRGLQLLFYSVGIGQISSEVPQNLSASRPQDRQFILSSKKLLLSDSGFYLCAWSTGHTEAFFGQGTRLTVV.

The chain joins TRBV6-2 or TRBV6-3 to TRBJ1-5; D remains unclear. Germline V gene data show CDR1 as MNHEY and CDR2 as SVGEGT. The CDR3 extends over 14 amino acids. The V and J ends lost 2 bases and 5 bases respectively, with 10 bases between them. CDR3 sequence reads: CASSYRSPDQPQHF. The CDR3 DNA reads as TGTGCCAGCAGTTACCGGAGCCCAGATCAGCCCCAGCATTTT.

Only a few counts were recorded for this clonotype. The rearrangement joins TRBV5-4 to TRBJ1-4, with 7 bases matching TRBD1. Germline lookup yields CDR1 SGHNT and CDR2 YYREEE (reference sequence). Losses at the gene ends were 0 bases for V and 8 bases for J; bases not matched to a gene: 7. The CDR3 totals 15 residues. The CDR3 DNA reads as TGTGCCAGCAGCTTGGGAAACAGGGGAGGGGAAAAACTGTTTTTT. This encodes CASSLGNRGGEKLFF.